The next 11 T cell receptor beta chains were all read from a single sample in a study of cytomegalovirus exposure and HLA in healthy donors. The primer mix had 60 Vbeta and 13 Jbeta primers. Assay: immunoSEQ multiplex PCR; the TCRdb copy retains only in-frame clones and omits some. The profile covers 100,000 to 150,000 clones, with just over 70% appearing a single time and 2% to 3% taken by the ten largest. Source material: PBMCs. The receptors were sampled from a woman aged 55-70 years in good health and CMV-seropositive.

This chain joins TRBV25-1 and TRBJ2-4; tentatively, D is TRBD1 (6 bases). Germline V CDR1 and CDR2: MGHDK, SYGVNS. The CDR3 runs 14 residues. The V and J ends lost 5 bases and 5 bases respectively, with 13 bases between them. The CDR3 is CASSPIPGENIQYF. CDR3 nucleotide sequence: TGTGCCAGCAGTCCGATCCCAGGGGAAAACATTCAGTACTTC.

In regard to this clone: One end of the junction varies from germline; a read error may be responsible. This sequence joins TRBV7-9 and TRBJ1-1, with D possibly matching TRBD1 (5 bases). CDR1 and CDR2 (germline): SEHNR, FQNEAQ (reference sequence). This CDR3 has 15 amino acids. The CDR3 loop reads CSSSLEGVMNTEAFF. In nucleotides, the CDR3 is TGTTCCAGCAGCTTAGAAGGGGTAATGAACACTGAAGCTTTCTTT.

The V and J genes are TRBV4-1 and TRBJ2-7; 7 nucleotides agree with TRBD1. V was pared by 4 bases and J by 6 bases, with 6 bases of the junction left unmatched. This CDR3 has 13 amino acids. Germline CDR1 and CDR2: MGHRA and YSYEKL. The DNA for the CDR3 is TGCGCCAGCAGCCCCTTAGGGACAGCCGAGCAGTACTTC. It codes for CASSPLGTAEQYF.

CDR3 DNA sequence: TGTGCCAGCTCGGCCGGGACTAGCGGGAACTACGAGCAGTACTTC. This encodes CASSAGTSGNYEQYF. The chain joins TRBV18 to TRBJ2-7; 13 bases align to TRBD2. V shed 6 bases and J 3 bases; nucleotides not matched to a gene: 5. The CDR3 runs to 15 residues. CDR1 is KGHSH and CDR2 is LQKENI in the germline V gene. The whole variable domain, filled in from reference TRBV18 and TRBJ2-7, reads NAGVMQNPRHLVRRRGQEARLRCSPMKGHSHVYWYRQLPEEGLKFMVYLQKENIIDESGMPKERFSAEFPKEGPSILRIQQVVRGDSAAYFCASSAGTSGNYEQYFGPGTRLTVT.

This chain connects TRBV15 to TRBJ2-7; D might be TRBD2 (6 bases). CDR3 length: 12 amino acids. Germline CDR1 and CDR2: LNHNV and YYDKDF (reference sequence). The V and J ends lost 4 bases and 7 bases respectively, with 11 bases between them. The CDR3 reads CATSTGLGEQYF. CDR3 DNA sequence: TGTGCCACCAGCACGGGACTGGGGGAGCAGTACTTC.

CDR3 region: CASSFGQGSNQPQHF. Here the CDR3 DNA reads TGCGCCAGCAGCTTCGGACAGGGGAGCAATCAGCCCCAGCATTTT. V usage is TRBV5-1 and J usage is TRBJ1-5, with TRBD1 identical over 9 bases. Germline V gene sequence: CDR1 SGHRS, CDR2 YFSETQ. Trimming took 2 bases from V and 1 from J; bases not matched to a gene: 1. The CDR3 loop spans 15 amino acids. The full variable domain, completed using reference TRBV5-1 and TRBJ1-5, is KAGVTQTPRYLIKTRGQQVTLSCSPISGHRSVSWYQQTPGQGLQFLFEYFSETQRNKGNFPGRFSGRQFSNSRSEMNVSTLELGDSALYLCASSFGQGSNQPQHFGDGTRLSIL.

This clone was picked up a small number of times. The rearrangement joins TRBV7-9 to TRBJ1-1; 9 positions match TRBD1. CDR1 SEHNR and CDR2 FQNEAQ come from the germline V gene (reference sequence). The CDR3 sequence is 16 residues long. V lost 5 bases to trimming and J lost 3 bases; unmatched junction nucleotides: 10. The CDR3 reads CASSITGGGPDTEAFF. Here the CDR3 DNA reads TGTGCCAGCAGCATCACAGGGGGCGGACCGGACACTGAAGCTTTCTTT.

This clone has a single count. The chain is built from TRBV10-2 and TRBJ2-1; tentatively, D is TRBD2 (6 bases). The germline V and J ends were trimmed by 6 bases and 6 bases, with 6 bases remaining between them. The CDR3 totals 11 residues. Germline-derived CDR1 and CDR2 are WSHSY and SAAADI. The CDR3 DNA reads TGCGCCAGCAGGGGAGGCAATGAGCAGTTCTTC. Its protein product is CASRGGNEQFF.

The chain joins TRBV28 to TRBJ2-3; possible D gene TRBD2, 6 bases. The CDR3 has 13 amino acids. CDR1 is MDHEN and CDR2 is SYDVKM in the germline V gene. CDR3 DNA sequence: TGTGCTGTCAGCGGGTCGGGCACAGATACGCAGTATTTT. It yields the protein CAVSGSGTDTQYF.

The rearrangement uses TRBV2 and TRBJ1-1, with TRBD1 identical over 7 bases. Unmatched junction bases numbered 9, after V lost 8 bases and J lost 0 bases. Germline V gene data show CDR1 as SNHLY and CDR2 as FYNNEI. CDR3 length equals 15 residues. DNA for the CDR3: TGTGCCAGCGGGGACAGTGGCCTATTGAACACTGAAGCTTTCTTT. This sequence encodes CASGDSGLLNTEAFF.

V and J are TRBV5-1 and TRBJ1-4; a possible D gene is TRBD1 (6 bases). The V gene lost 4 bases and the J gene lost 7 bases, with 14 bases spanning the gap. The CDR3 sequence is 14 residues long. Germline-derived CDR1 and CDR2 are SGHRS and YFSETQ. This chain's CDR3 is CASSPRGGVEKLFF. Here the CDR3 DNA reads TGCGCCAGCAGCCCTAGGGGGGGGGTTGAAAAACTGTTTTTT.